This TCR beta chain was retrieved from a study of OX40 agonist ivuxolimab in advanced cancers. Across the study: Participants could have had prior anti-PD-1, anti-PD-L1 or anti-CTLA-4 therapy, and roughly 40% had some. Study-wide results and limits: CD4+ and CD8+ blood T cells expanded clonally by week 6 at 0.1 to 3.0 mg/kg. The average count of expanded clones was higher among CD8+ T cells than among CD4+.

Trimming took off 3 bases at V and 2 bases at J, with 11 bases between the two ends. This CDR3 has 14 amino acids. Germline-derived CDR1 and CDR2 are SGHVS and FQNEAQ. As regards this clone: Antigen unknown.

TCRdb's copy holds only in-frame clones and misses some; the assay was immunoSEQ multiplex PCR. The data hold more than 65,000 clones, with approximately 90% observed a single time. Sequencing used CD4+ or CD8+ T cells sorted from blood, obtained in a trial of the OX40 agonist ivuxolimab. This chain links TRBV7-8 with TRBJ2-7, with D possibly matching TRBD1 (6 bases). The receptor was isolated from an adult with an advanced solid tumor such as melanoma, head and neck, liver or kidney cancer. The CDR3 loop reads CASSFRTATYEQYF. Written as DNA, the CDR3 is TGTGCCAGCAGCTTTAGGACAGCTACCTACGAGCAGTACTTC.